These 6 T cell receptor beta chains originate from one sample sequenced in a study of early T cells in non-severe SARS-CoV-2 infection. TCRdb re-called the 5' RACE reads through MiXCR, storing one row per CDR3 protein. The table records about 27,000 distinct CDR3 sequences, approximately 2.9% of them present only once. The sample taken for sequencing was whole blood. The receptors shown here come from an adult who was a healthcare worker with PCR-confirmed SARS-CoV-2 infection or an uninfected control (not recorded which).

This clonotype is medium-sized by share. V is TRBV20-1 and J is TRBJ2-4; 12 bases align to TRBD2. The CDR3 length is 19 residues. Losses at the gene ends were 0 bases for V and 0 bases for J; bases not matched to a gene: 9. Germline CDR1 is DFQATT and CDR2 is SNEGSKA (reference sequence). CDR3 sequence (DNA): TGCAGTGCTAGAGATCGGACTAGCGGGGACCCCTTAGCCAAAAACATTCAGTACTTC. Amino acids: CSARDRTSGDPLAKNIQYF.

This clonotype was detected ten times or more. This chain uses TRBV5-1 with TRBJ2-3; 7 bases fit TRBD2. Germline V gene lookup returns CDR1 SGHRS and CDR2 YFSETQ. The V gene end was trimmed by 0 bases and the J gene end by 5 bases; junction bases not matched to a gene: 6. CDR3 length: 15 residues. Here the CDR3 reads CASSLEAGVVDTQYF. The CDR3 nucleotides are TGCGCCAGCAGCTTGGAGGCGGGGGTAGTAGATACGCAGTATTTT.

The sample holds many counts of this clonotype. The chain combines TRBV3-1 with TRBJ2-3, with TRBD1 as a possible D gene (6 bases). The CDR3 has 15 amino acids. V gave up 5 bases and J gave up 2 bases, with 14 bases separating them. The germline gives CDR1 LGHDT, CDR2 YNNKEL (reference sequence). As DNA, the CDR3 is TGTGCCAGCAGCATGTGGGGGCGGAACACAGATACGCAGTATTTT. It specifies CASSMWGRNTDTQYF.

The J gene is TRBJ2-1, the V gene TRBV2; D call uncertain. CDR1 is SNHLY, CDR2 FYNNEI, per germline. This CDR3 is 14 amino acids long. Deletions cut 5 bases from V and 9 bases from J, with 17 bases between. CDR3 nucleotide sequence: TGTGCCAGCAGTAATCGTAGGGAATTTAGTGAGCAGTTCTTC. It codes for CASSNRREFSEQFF. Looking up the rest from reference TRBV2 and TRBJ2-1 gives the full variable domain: EPEVTQTPSHQVTQMGQEVILRCVPISNHLYFYWYRQILGQKVEFLVSFYNNEISEKSEIFDDQFSVERPDGSNFTLKIRSTKLEDSAMYFCASSNRREFSEQFFGPGTRLTVL.

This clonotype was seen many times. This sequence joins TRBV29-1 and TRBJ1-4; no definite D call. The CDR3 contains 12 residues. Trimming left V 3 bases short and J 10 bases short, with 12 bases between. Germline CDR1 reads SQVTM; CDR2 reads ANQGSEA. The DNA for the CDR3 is TGCAGCGTTGAGGTTGGACCGGGAAAACTGTTTTTT. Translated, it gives CSVEVGPGKLFF. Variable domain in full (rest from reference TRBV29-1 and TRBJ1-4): SAVISQKPSRDICQRGTSLTIQCQVDSQVTMMFWYRQQPGQSLTLIATANQGSEATYESGFVIDKFPISRPNLTFSTLTVSNMSPEDSSIYLCSVEVGPGKLFFGSGTQLSVL.

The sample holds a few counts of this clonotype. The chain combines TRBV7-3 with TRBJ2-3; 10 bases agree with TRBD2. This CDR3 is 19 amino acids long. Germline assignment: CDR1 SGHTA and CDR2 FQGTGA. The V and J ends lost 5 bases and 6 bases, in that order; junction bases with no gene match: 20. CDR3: CASSPRGIASGGILDTQYF. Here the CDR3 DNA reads TGTGCCAGCAGCCCCAGGGGCATCGCTAGCGGGGGCATCCTTGATACGCAGTATTTT.